These T cell receptor beta chains were read from a single sample in a study of technical replicates of blood from a few donors. This table comes from immunoSEQ multiplex PCR, and its TCRdb copy is limited to in-frame clones, with some not included. The sample has some 83,000 clones, roughly nine tenths seen once. Sequencing was carried out using T cells isolated from PBMCs. The receptors shown here come from a human donor in good health. Both conserved end residues are part of each CDR3. The D gene is left open where the match is weak. Only some rows state a clone size, as once, few, many or a class for expanded clones.

size	V	D	J	CDR3	DNA
-	TRBV9	TRBD2	TRBJ2-7	CASSATGTSGKYEQYF	TGTGCCAGCAGCGCGACCGGGACTAGCGGGAAGTACGAGCAGTACTTC
-	TRBV4-1	TRBD1	TRBJ1-2	CASSQVSSGGGYGYTF	TGCGCCAGCAGCCAAGTCTCTTCAGGGGGTGGGTATGGCTACACCTTC
-	TRBV10-3	TRBD1	TRBJ1-4	CAISGVRGQGKEKLFF	TGTGCCATCAGTGGAGTTCGTGGACAGGGAAAGGAAAAACTGTTTTTT
-	TRBV28	TRBD1	TRBJ2-7	CASGGQGGQYEQYF	TGTGCCAGCGGGGGACAGGGGGGTCAGTACGAGCAGTACTTC
-	TRBV21-1	-	TRBJ2-7	CASSERQGGLYEQYF	TGTGCCAGCAGCGAGCGACAGGGAGGTTTGTACGAGCAGTACTTC
-	TRBV5-1	-	TRBJ1-1	CASSPDSNTEAFF	TGCGCCAGCAGCCCGGACAGCAACACTGAAGCTTTCTTT
-	TRBV7-9	-	TRBJ2-7	CASSGTDSLGDYEQYF	TGTGCCAGCAGCGGGACGGACAGCCTTGGGGACTACGAGCAGTACTTC
-	TRBV19	-	TRBJ2-2	CASKGLQGVELFF	TGTGCCAGTAAGGGCCTACAGGGAGTGGAGCTGTTTTTT
-	TRBV7-9	TRBD1	TRBJ1-4	CASSLGGQLYEKLFF	TGTGCCAGCAGCTTAGGGGGACAGTTGTATGAAAAACTGTTTTTT
-	TRBV19	-	TRBJ2-7	CASSGEYEQYF	TGTGCCAGTAGTGGGGAGTACGAGCAGTACTTC
-	TRBV5-1	-	TRBJ2-7	CASSLVAADYEQYF	TGCGCCAGCAGCTTGGTGGCAGCGGACTACGAGCAGTACTTC
few	TRBV13	-	TRBJ1-2	CASSLEKSLRHLGYTF	TGTGCCAGCAGCTTAGAAAAGTCGTTGAGGCACCTGGGCTACACCTTC
-	TRBV5-1	-	TRBJ1-5	CASSLGPSNSQPQHF	TGCGCCAGCAGCTTGGGACCGTCCAACAGCCAGCCCCAGCATTTT
once	TRBV11-3	TRBD1	TRBJ1-2	CASSRGQGYGYTF	TGTGCCAGCAGCCGCGGACAGGGCTATGGCTACACCTTC
-	TRBV6-1	-	TRBJ2-7	CASTRGLNSYEQYF	TGTGCCAGCACTAGAGGACTGAACTCCTACGAGCAGTACTTC
-	TRBV5-1	TRBD1	TRBJ2-1	CASSLTGGDYNEQFF	TGCGCCAGCAGCTTAACAGGGGGAGACTACAATGAGCAGTTCTTC
-	TRBV6-5	-	TRBJ1-1	CASSRQGGANTEAFF	TGTGCCAGCAGCCGCCAGGGTGGGGCTAACACTGAAGCTTTCTTT